A single sample is the source of the 5 T cell receptor beta chains below, sequenced in a study of T-cell memory formation after mild COVID-19. TCRdb passed the 5' RACE reads through MiXCR, listing each CDR3 protein once. Found here are more than 250,000 distinct CDR3 sequences, 15% to 20% of them singletons; the top ten hold roughly 25%. Sequenced material: PBMCs or a T cell subset sorted from them (not recorded which). The receptors derive from a man aged 18 to 30 who had mild COVID-19 (a few samples of this study predate the infection). Cell type and time point are not known.

CDR3 in DNA: TGTGCCAGCAGTTCGACTAGCTCGAACACCGGGGAGCTGTTTTTT. Its protein product is CASSSTSSNTGELFF. V usage is TRBV6-5 and J usage is TRBJ2-2, with 7 nucleotides matching TRBD2. There are 15 residues in the CDR3. Germline V gives CDR1 MNHEY, CDR2 SVGAGI. With V trimmed by 4 bases and J by 0 bases, 2 bases remained unmatched.

This clonotype was observed many times. This rearrangement joins TRBV6-2 or TRBV6-3 to TRBJ2-7; the D is unclear. Germline-derived CDR1 and CDR2 are MNHEY and SVGEGT. Trimming took 6 bases from V and 0 from J, leaving 6 bases between them. This CDR3 is 12 amino acids long. CDR3 DNA: TGTGCCAGCAGCAGGAGCTCCTACGAGCAGTACTTC. Its translation is CASSRSSYEQYF.

This clonotype was counted a few times. V usage is TRBV6-4 and J usage is TRBJ1-5; 7 bases align to TRBD1. The CDR3 totals 14 residues. The trim removed 9 bases at V and 1 base at J, leaving 6 bases unmatched. Germline values: CDR1 MRHNA, CDR2 SNTAGT. This CDR3 is CASPTGMSNQPQHF. The DNA for the CDR3 is TGTGCCAGTCCGACAGGGATGAGCAATCAGCCCCAGCATTTT.

This clonotype was counted at least ten times. V and J are TRBV6-5 and TRBJ1-1; the D is unclear. This CDR3 has 13 residues. V was cut by 5 bases and J by 0 bases, with 7 bases left in between. Germline values: CDR1 MNHEY, CDR2 SVGAGI. CDR3 in DNA: TGTGCCAGCAGTCACCACTTGAACACTGAAGCTTTCTTT. This sequence encodes CASSHHLNTEAFF.

The chain links TRBV21-1 to TRBJ1-1; the D call in the table, TRBD1, was not verified against the DNA. TRBV21-1 is given as a pseudogene. The CDR3 runs 16 residues. CDR3 sequence reads: CASSPIYPKGDTEAFF. Here the CDR3 DNA reads TGTGCCAGCAGCCCTATTTACCCAAAGGGGGACACTGAAGCTTTCTTT.